A single sample gave rise to the 23 T cell receptor beta chains below, sequenced in a study of blood T cell repertoires in COVID-19 (dated by TCRdb to 2018 to 2020). Library method: the immunoSEQ multiplex PCR assay. TCRdb took this table from immuneACCESS and kept in-frame rearrangements with V and J called. Such tables lack part of the clones; where checked against another copy, unresolved V genes explain under half of the gap, and the rest is unexplained. The sample table records 150,000 to 200,000 clones; 80% to 85% of these occur just once. Roughly 8% of the sample is taken by the ten largest. Input material: PBMCs or T cells enriched from blood (not recorded which). These receptors came from a woman aged 50 to 60 who had recovered from COVID-19.

The chain carries TRBV6-1 and TRBJ1-5; a weak D match, TRBD1 (5 bases). Germline lookup yields CDR1 MNHNS and CDR2 SASEGT. The CDR3 runs 16 residues. V shed 4 bases and J shed 0 bases, with 13 bases lying between them. The CDR3 here is CASSGSGRDSNQPQHF. The CDR3, as DNA: TGTGCCAGCAGTGGGTCAGGGCGAGATAGCAATCAGCCCCAGCATTTT.

The chain carries TRBV28 and TRBJ2-3, with 15 positions matching TRBD2. V shed 5 bases, J shed 6 bases, and the junction held 9 bases outside the gene matches. The CDR3 spans 17 residues. The germline V gene has CDR1 MDHEN and CDR2 SYDVKM. The CDR3 loop reads CASSRNGLAGGRDTQYF. CDR3 coding DNA: TGTGCCAGCAGTCGAAATGGACTAGCGGGAGGGAGGGATACGCAGTATTTT.

The CDR3 DNA follows: TGTGCCAGCAGCTTAGCGTCAGGGGGCGGACAGCCCCAGCATTTT. It codes for CASSLASGGGQPQHF. The chain links TRBV7-9 to TRBJ1-5, with 8 bases fitting TRBD1. The V gene end was trimmed by 0 bases and the J gene end by 7 bases; junction bases not matched to a gene: 5. Germline assignment: CDR1 SEHNR and CDR2 FQNEAQ (reference sequence). This CDR3 region has 15 residues.

This clone was found once. This chain uses TRBV19 with TRBJ2-2; D is uncertain. V was shortened by 3 bases and J by 6 bases, with 5 bases between the two germline ends. The CDR3 runs 12 residues. Germline loops: CDR1 LNHDA, CDR2 SQIVND (reference sequence). CDR3 protein: CASSINAGELFF. The DNA of the CDR3 is TGTGCCAGTAGTATTAATGCCGGGGAGCTGTTTTTT.

The genes are TRBV23-1 and TRBJ1-1, with D hard to call. TRBV23-1 is filed as an ORF, its function uncertain. The CDR3 length is 14 residues. The V end lost 6 bases, the J end lost 3 bases, and 14 bases lay between the germline ends. The CDR3 DNA reads as TGCGCCAGCAGCCCCTTAGTTCTTTACACTGAAGCTTTCTTT. It yields the protein CASSPLVLYTEAFF.

The gene calls are TRBV3-1 (or the pseudogene TRBV3-2) and TRBJ2-7; D unresolved. The CDR3 consists of 11 residues. Germline CDR1 and CDR2: LGHDT and YNNKEL (reference sequence). V shed 4 bases and J shed 6 bases, with 7 bases lying between them. The CDR3 protein is CASSRTGEQYF. The CDR3 coding sequence is TGTGCCAGCAGCCGAACTGGCGAGCAGTACTTC.

J is TRBJ1-1 and V is TRBV10-3, with D unclear. This CDR3 is built from 14 residues. Germline CDR1 ENHRY, CDR2 SYGVKD. Trimming took off 4 bases at V and 1 base at J, with 10 bases between the two ends. CDR3 nucleotide sequence: TGTGCCATCAGTGTCGTGGCAGAGAACACTGAAGCTTTCTTT. Protein: CAISVVAENTEAFF.

DNA of the CDR3: TGTGCCAGCAGCCCACAGGGGGCGAGCAATCAGCCCCAGCATTTT. Translated: CASSPQGASNQPQHF. V is TRBV7-9 and J is TRBJ1-5; 9 positions match TRBD1. V gave up 5 bases and J gave up 1 base; unmatched junction bases: 3. The germline V gene encodes CDR1 SEHNR and CDR2 FQNEAQ (reference sequence). The length of the CDR3 is 15 residues.

The chain recombines TRBV6-5 with TRBJ1-3; D possibly corresponds to TRBD1 (6 bases). Germline loops: CDR1 MNHEY, CDR2 SVGAGI. Trimming cost V 8 bases and J 4 bases, with 18 bases left between them. The CDR3 consists of 15 residues. CDR3 sequence (DNA): TGTGCCAGCTGCCCCACAGGGATAAGCGGAAACACCATATATTTT. The encoded protein is CASCPTGISGNTIYF.

The chain links TRBV11-2 to TRBJ2-1; TRBD2 matches 11 bases. V was clipped by 3 bases and J by 3 bases; unmatched bases: 7. This CDR3 is built from 17 residues. Germline values: CDR1 SGHAT, CDR2 FQNNGV. The CDR3 region is CASSFTVGTSGYNEQFF. In nucleotides, the CDR3 is TGTGCCAGCAGCTTTACCGTCGGGACTAGCGGCTACAATGAGCAGTTCTTC.

The rearrangement joins TRBV6-2 or TRBV6-3 to TRBJ2-7, with a weak D call TRBD1 (5 bases). V dropped 2 bases and J dropped 0 bases, with 11 bases sitting between them. CDR3 length: 15 amino acids. Germline loops: CDR1 MNHEY, CDR2 SVGEGT. The CDR3 is CASSYGFQGSYEQYF. CDR3 nucleotides: TGTGCCAGCAGTTACGGGTTCCAGGGCTCCTACGAGCAGTACTTC.

The chain combines TRBV19 with TRBJ2-1; D possibly corresponds to TRBD2 (5 bases). Trimming removed 3 bases at V and 3 bases at J, with 12 bases between. This CDR3 spans 15 amino acids. Germline lookup yields CDR1 LNHDA and CDR2 SQIVND (reference sequence). CDR3 sequence reads: CASSIRGGFYNEQFF. The CDR3 bases are TGTGCCAGTAGTATTCGGGGTGGGTTCTACAATGAGCAGTTCTTC.

This clone was recorded only once. This chain links TRBV7-8 with TRBJ2-2; D possibly corresponds to TRBD1 (6 bases). This CDR3 comprises 18 residues. Germline CDR1 is SGHVS and CDR2 is FQNEAQ. V was shortened by 2 bases and J by 0 bases, with 16 bases between the two germline ends. CDR3 coding DNA: TGTGCCAGCAGCTTAACCGGACAGTCCACCTCGAACACCGGGGAGCTGTTTTTT. Translating it yields CASSLTGQSTSNTGELFF.

This chain connects TRBV4-3 to TRBJ1-6; D may be TRBD1 (6 bases). V shed 1 base and J shed 5 bases, with 6 bases lying between them. The germline V gene has CDR1 LGHNA and CDR2 YSLEER. This CDR3 has 14 amino acids. As DNA, the CDR3 is TGCGCCAGCAGCCAAGGGACAGATAATTCACCCCTCCACTTT. It codes for CASSQGTDNSPLHF.

This clone appeared a few times. The gene calls are TRBV7-2 and TRBJ1-2, with 8 bases matching TRBD1. Germline trimming cut 4 bases from V and 7 bases from J; bases unmatched to any gene: 8. This CDR3 contains 14 residues. Germline assignment: CDR1 SGHTA and CDR2 FQGNSA. CDR3 residues: CASSYSRDRTGYTF. The CDR3 nucleotides read TGTGCCAGCAGCTATAGCAGGGACAGGACTGGCTACACCTTC.

The V call is TRBV12-3 or TRBV12-4, the J call TRBJ2-7; D gene uncertain. The CDR3 has 13 residues. The germline V and J ends were trimmed by 3 bases and 2 bases, with 8 bases remaining between them. The CDR3 nucleotides are TGTGCCAGCAGTTTGCCTGGCCCCTACGAGCAGTACTTC. It translates to CASSLPGPYEQYF.

This clone has just one count. The rearrangement links TRBV5-1 to TRBJ2-3; the match to TRBD1 covers 9 bases. There are 15 residues in the CDR3. The V gene's germline CDR1 is SGHRS and CDR2 YFSETQ. V lost 1 base to trimming and J lost 3 bases; unmatched junction nucleotides: 3. The CDR3 is CASSLSGQGTDTQYF. Here the CDR3 DNA reads TGCGCCAGCAGCTTGTCCGGACAGGGGACAGATACGCAGTATTTT.

The gene calls are TRBV11-2 and TRBJ1-1; 11 bases fit TRBD1. Per the germline V gene, CDR1 is SGHAT and CDR2 is FQNNGV. J was trimmed by 4 bases and V by 5 bases; bases with no gene match: 9. This CDR3 has 16 residues. The CDR3 spells CASSDPGGTGGTEAFF. CDR3 coding DNA: TGTGCCAGCAGCGACCCGGGCGGGACAGGGGGCACTGAAGCTTTCTTT.

V and J are TRBV5-1 and TRBJ2-3; 7 bases line up with TRBD2. This CDR3 region has 14 residues. Per the germline V gene, CDR1 is SGHRS and CDR2 is YFSETQ. V lost 4 bases to trimming and J lost 6 bases; unmatched junction nucleotides: 8. As DNA, the CDR3 is TGCGCCAGCAGCCCAGGACTAGTTGGTGATACGCAGTATTTT. Its translation: CASSPGLVGDTQYF. The full variable domain, its missing parts supplied by reference TRBV5-1 and TRBJ2-3, is KAGVTQTPRYLIKTRGQQVTLSCSPISGHRSVSWYQQTPGQGLQFLFEYFSETQRNKGNFPGRFSGRQFSNSRSEMNVSTLELGDSALYLCASSPGLVGDTQYFGPGTRLTVL.

The chain recombines TRBV6-2 or TRBV6-3 with TRBJ2-2; 7 bases line up with TRBD1. Unmatched junction bases numbered 8, after V lost 6 bases and J lost 4 bases. Germline values: CDR1 MNHEY, CDR2 SVGEGT. This CDR3 contains 15 residues. CDR3 in DNA: TGTGCCAGCAGCCCCTCACAGGGGCTCACCGGGGAGCTGTTTTTT. Protein: CASSPSQGLTGELFF.

This clone appeared a single time. The chain has TRBV4-1 and TRBJ2-7, with TRBD1 matching over 7 bases. The trim removed 4 bases at V and 3 bases at J, leaving 3 bases unmatched. Germline values: CDR1 MGHRA, CDR2 YSYEKL. The CDR3 is 13 amino acids. CDR3 bases: TGCGCCAGCAGCCCCCAGGGGGACTACGAGCAGTACTTC. It translates to CASSPQGDYEQYF.

This CDR3 is CASSLDRGDSGYTF. The CDR3 DNA is TGCGCCAGCAGCTTGGATCGGGGAGATAGCGGCTACACCTTC. This chain uses TRBV5-1 with TRBJ1-2; D unresolved. Germline V CDR1 and CDR2: SGHRS, YFSETQ. This CDR3 contains 14 residues. Trimming removed 0 bases from V and 8 bases from J, with 14 bases in between.

On this clone itself: Other nucleotide sequences in the sample specify the same CDR3. V gene TRBV18 combines with J gene TRBJ1-4; weak D call: TRBD1 (6 bases). From germline, CDR1 is KGHSH and CDR2 LQKENI. V lost 3 bases, J lost 6 bases, and 8 bases lay in between. CDR3 length equals 13 residues. For the CDR3, the DNA is TGTGCCAGCTCACCGAGGACAGATGAAAAACTGTTTTTT. Translated, it gives CASSPRTDEKLFF.